The next 7 T cell receptor beta chains were all read from a single sample in a study of molecular identifiers for immune sequencing clone quantification. TCRdb processed the PCR reads anew with MiXCR; each CDR3 protein has one entry. The data contain about half a million distinct CDR3 sequences, over 20% of them singletons. Sequenced: naive CD8+ T cells from blood, with Jurkat cell RNA spiked in. Specified subset: FACS-sorted CD8+CD4-CCR7+CD45RA+ naive T cells. These receptor sequences come from a human donor in good health. Some libraries in this study had Jurkat cell RNA spiked in.

This chain uses TRBV6-6 with TRBJ1-5; no clear D. Trimming stripped 8 bases from V and 7 bases from J, with 12 bases between. The length of the CDR3 is 12 residues. CDR1 is MNHNY and CDR2 is SVGAGI in the germline V gene (reference sequence). Here the CDR3 DNA reads TGTGCCAGCGGTTCTGGTGAGCAGCCCCAGCATTTT. It is translated as CASGSGEQPQHF.

The rearrangement uses TRBV29-1 and TRBJ2-1; D might be TRBD1 (6 bases). Looked up from germline, CDR1 is SQVTM and CDR2 is ANQGSEA. V gave up 3 bases and J gave up 4 bases, with 16 bases separating them. The CDR3 is 15 residues long. CDR3: CSVDAGGVLYNEQFF. Written as DNA, the CDR3 is TGCAGCGTTGATGCTGGGGGCGTCCTATACAATGAGCAGTTCTTC.

This clonotype appeared a few times. The DNA for the CDR3 is TGCGCCAGCAGCTTGGCTGGGGGGCCCGGGCCCCAGCATTTT. Its protein product is CASSLAGGPGPQHF. This rearrangement joins TRBV5-1 to TRBJ1-5; TRBD1 is a possible D gene (6 bases). This CDR3 comprises 14 residues. Germline values: CDR1 SGHRS, CDR2 YFSETQ. V gave up 0 bases and J gave up 9 bases, with 13 bases separating them.

The chain couples TRBV10-3 to TRBJ1-4, with TRBD1 matching over 7 bases. J gave up 5 bases and V 0 bases, and 12 bases lay outside the gene matches. The CDR3 length is 18 residues. Germline CDR1 is ENHRY and CDR2 is SYGVKD. CDR3: CAISESPQGFGSNEKLFF. CDR3 bases: TGTGCCATCAGTGAGTCACCACAGGGGTTCGGCTCAAATGAAAAACTGTTTTTT.

In this sample, this clonotype turned up many times. The rearrangement joins TRBV6-6 to TRBJ2-7, with 12 positions matching TRBD2. The V segment lost 0 bases and the J segment 7 bases; nucleotides outside the gene matches: 4. Germline-derived CDR1 and CDR2 are MNHNY and SVGAGI (reference sequence). The CDR3 extends over 15 amino acids. CDR3 coding DNA: TGTGCCAGCAGTTACTCGGCTAGCGGGAGGGGTGAGCAGTACTTC. Its protein is CASSYSASGRGEQYF.

This clonotype was recorded many times. This chain joins TRBV28 and TRBJ2-7; 7 bases map to TRBD2. J was trimmed by 5 bases and V by 11 bases; bases with no gene match: 15. Germline-derived CDR1 and CDR2 are MDHEN and SYDVKM. The CDR3 extends over 14 amino acids. CDR3 DNA: TGTGCCGGAGCAGGCCCGGGAGGTTGGGACGAGCAGTACTTC. Amino acid sequence: CAGAGPGGWDEQYF.

This clonotype was found a few times. CDR3 DNA: TGCAGCGGCGACAGAGAGGACTACAATGAGCAGTTCTTC. Translation: CSGDREDYNEQFF. This rearrangement joins TRBV29-1 to TRBJ2-1; D may be TRBD1 (5 bases). The CDR3 consists of 13 residues. Per germline, CDR1 SQVTM and CDR2 ANQGSEA. The germline V and J ends were trimmed by 7 bases and 3 bases, with 13 bases remaining between them.